This T cell receptor beta chain is from a study of blood T cell repertoires in COVID-19. Across the whole study: Spain, Italy and the United States supplied samples that represented acute and convalescent COVID-19.

Authors' data handling: Counts of nucleated cells, estimated from reference gene primer amplification, were obtained. Profiling relied on immunoSEQ multiplex PCR, and the TCRdb table lists in-frame clones only, not all of them. That table furnishes V, J and clone size, whereas the DNA furnished D and trimming. The repertoire holds approximately 170,000 clones, with approximately 90% as singletons. Sequenced sample: peripheral blood. The receptor was derived from a man aged 18 to 30 who had recovered from COVID-19.

CDR3: CASSHPRGPGEQYF. The CDR3 nucleotides are TGCGCCAGCAGCCACCCCAGGGGCCCCGGCGAGCAGTACTTC. The V call is TRBV4-1, the J call TRBJ2-7, with D possibly matching TRBD1 (6 bases). The V and J ends lost 3 bases and 6 bases respectively, with 15 bases between them. The germline CDR1 and CDR2 sequences are MGHRA and YSYEKL. The CDR3 covers 14 residues.